A selection of T cell receptor beta chains follows, all from one sample in a study of shared clonotypes between healthy human individuals. The table came from immunoSEQ multiplex PCR; TCRdb's copy has only in-frame clones and leaves some out. Altogether around 500,000 clones are present, roughly 80% being singletons, with the ten largest covering roughly 13%. Sequenced: PBMCs. All receptors come from a woman in her 40s in good health. Some clones in this sample may be carry-over from other donors' samples. CDR3s include the opening cysteine and the closing phenylalanine or tryptophan. The order of the fields is clone size, V gene, D gene, J gene, CDR3 DNA, CDR3 protein. A D gene is named only where the DNA matches it firmly. A row's size may be missing; if present it is once, few, many or a size class.

abundance: -
v_gene: TRBV11-2
d_gene: TRBD2
j_gene: TRBJ2-2
CDR3nt: TGTGCCAGCAGCTTGGGGGGGACTTACACCGGGGAGCTGTTTTTT
CDR3aa: CASSLGGTYTGELFF

abundance: -
v_gene: TRBV27
d_gene: TRBD1
j_gene: TRBJ1-1
CDR3nt: TGTGCCAGCAAGGACAGGGGTGGCCCTATGAGGACTGAAGCTTTCTTT
CDR3aa: CASKDRGGPMRTEAFF

abundance: many
v_gene: TRBV7-9
d_gene: -
j_gene: TRBJ2-1
CDR3nt: TGTGCCAGCGGGTCGTTTGGGTCCTACAATGAGCAGTTCTTC
CDR3aa: CASGSFGSYNEQFF

abundance: -
v_gene: TRBV5-1
d_gene: -
j_gene: TRBJ1-2
CDR3nt: TGCGCCAGCAGCACCGGGACGGCGAACTATGGCTACACCTTC
CDR3aa: CASSTGTANYGYTF

abundance: -
v_gene: TRBV2
d_gene: -
j_gene: TRBJ1-2
CDR3nt: TGTGCCAGCAGTGTAGGCCGATCCTACTATGGCTACACCTTC
CDR3aa: CASSVGRSYYGYTF

abundance: -
v_gene: TRBV7-9
d_gene: TRBD2
j_gene: TRBJ2-3
CDR3nt: TGTGCCAGCAGCCCCGGACTAGCGGAGGCTACGCAGTATTTT
CDR3aa: CASSPGLAEATQYF

abundance: -
v_gene: TRBV5-1
d_gene: -
j_gene: TRBJ2-5
CDR3nt: TGCGCCAGCAGCGCAGGCGGGGAGACCCAGTACTTC
CDR3aa: CASSAGGETQYF

abundance: -
v_gene: TRBV19
d_gene: TRBD1
j_gene: TRBJ1-5
CDR3nt: TGTGCCAGTAGTGTAACAGGGGGCGGGCAGCCCCAGCATTTT
CDR3aa: CASSVTGGGQPQHF

abundance: -
v_gene: TRBV5-5
d_gene: -
j_gene: TRBJ1-4
CDR3nt: TGTGCCAGCAGCCACCGGGACTCGGCCGAAAAACTGTTTTTT
CDR3aa: CASSHRDSAEKLFF

abundance: -
v_gene: TRBV9
d_gene: -
j_gene: TRBJ2-6
CDR3nt: TGTGCCAGCAGCCGGATGAGCTTTGGGGCCAACGTCCTGACTTTC
CDR3aa: CASSRMSFGANVLTF

abundance: -
v_gene: TRBV2
d_gene: -
j_gene: TRBJ2-5
CDR3nt: TGTGCCAGCAGTGCTCGCATTGAAGAGACCCAGTACTTC
CDR3aa: CASSARIEETQYF

abundance: -
v_gene: TRBV5-1
d_gene: -
j_gene: TRBJ2-3
CDR3nt: TGCGCCAGCAGCGACTCGACCCAACCCAGCACAGATACGCAGTATTTT
CDR3aa: CASSDSTQPSTDTQYF

abundance: -
v_gene: TRBV28
d_gene: TRBD2
j_gene: TRBJ2-7
CDR3nt: TGTGCCAGCAGTTTTGGAGGGAGGGCTAGTAATATAAACGAGCAGTACTTC
CDR3aa: CASSFGGRASNINEQYF

abundance: -
v_gene: TRBV4-1
d_gene: -
j_gene: TRBJ2-1
CDR3nt: TGCGCCAGCAGCCAAGTCCCCAGTGAGCAGTTCTTC
CDR3aa: CASSQVPSEQFF

abundance: -
v_gene: TRBV25-1
d_gene: -
j_gene: TRBJ2-3
CDR3nt: TGTGCCAGCAGTGAATTTTCGGGATGGGAGTTTGCAGATACGCAGTATTTT
CDR3aa: CASSEFSGWEFADTQYF

abundance: -
v_gene: TRBV2
d_gene: -
j_gene: TRBJ1-1
CDR3nt: TGTGCCAGCAGTGTTTTCGGGGGAAACACTGAAGCTTTCTTT
CDR3aa: CASSVFGGNTEAFF

abundance: -
v_gene: TRBV10-1
d_gene: -
j_gene: TRBJ1-1
CDR3nt: TGCGCCAGCAGTGAGACTTCGTACACTGAAGCTTTCTTT
CDR3aa: CASSETSYTEAFF

abundance: -
v_gene: TRBV7-9
d_gene: -
j_gene: TRBJ1-2
CDR3nt: TGTGCCAGCAGCTTAGACAGGGTCTATGGCTACACCTTC
CDR3aa: CASSLDRVYGYTF

abundance: -
v_gene: TRBV18
d_gene: -
j_gene: TRBJ2-3
CDR3nt: TGTGCCAGCTCACCAGAATTAGCGGCAGATACGCAGTATTTT
CDR3aa: CASSPELAADTQYF

abundance: many
v_gene: TRBV21-1
d_gene: -
j_gene: TRBJ2-7
CDR3nt: TGTGCCAGCAGCAAAGGAAGCGGGAGCTACGAGCAGTACTTC
CDR3aa: CASSKGSGSYEQYF

abundance: -
v_gene: TRBV25-1
d_gene: -
j_gene: TRBJ2-3
CDR3nt: TGTGCCAGCAGACCGGCAGACCCCACAGATACGCAGTATTTT
CDR3aa: CASRPADPTDTQYF

abundance: -
v_gene: TRBV6-5
d_gene: -
j_gene: TRBJ1-1
CDR3nt: TGTGCCAGCAGACGGGGAAGGAACACTGAAGCTTTCTTT
CDR3aa: CASRRGRNTEAFF

abundance: -
v_gene: TRBV11-2
d_gene: -
j_gene: TRBJ2-7
CDR3nt: TGTGCCAGCAGCTCCAGCTACTACGAGCAGTACTTC
CDR3aa: CASSSSYYEQYF

abundance: -
v_gene: TRBV19
d_gene: -
j_gene: TRBJ2-7
CDR3nt: TGTGCCAGTAGTACGAGGCACCACTCCTACGAGCAGTACTTC
CDR3aa: CASSTRHHSYEQYF

abundance: -
v_gene: TRBV28
d_gene: -
j_gene: TRBJ2-2
CDR3nt: TGTGCCAGCAGTTTTCAATCCCGAAACACCGGGGAGCTGTTTTTT
CDR3aa: CASSFQSRNTGELFF

abundance: -
v_gene: TRBV5-6
d_gene: TRBD2
j_gene: TRBJ2-5
CDR3nt: TGTGCCAGCAGCCCCGGACTAGCGGGAGAGGGTGAGACCCAGTACTTC
CDR3aa: CASSPGLAGEGETQYF

abundance: -
v_gene: TRBV27
d_gene: -
j_gene: TRBJ1-1
CDR3nt: TGTGCCAGCAGTTTGTACGGTCTCGCTGAAGCTTTCTTT
CDR3aa: CASSLYGLAEAFF

abundance: -
v_gene: TRBV6-1
d_gene: -
j_gene: TRBJ2-7
CDR3nt: TGTGCCAGCAGTGAAGGTGGGCCCTACGAGCAGTACTTC
CDR3aa: CASSEGGPYEQYF

abundance: -
v_gene: TRBV7-8
d_gene: TRBD2
j_gene: TRBJ2-7
CDR3nt: TGTGCCAGCAGCTATCCGGGACTACCCTACGAGCAGTACTTC
CDR3aa: CASSYPGLPYEQYF

abundance: many
v_gene: TRBV18
d_gene: -
j_gene: TRBJ2-5
CDR3nt: TGTGCCAGCTCACCACGCCGGCAGGGGGAGACCCAGTACTTC
CDR3aa: CASSPRRQGETQYF

abundance: few
v_gene: TRBV12-2
d_gene: -
j_gene: TRBJ2-7
CDR3nt: TGTGCAAGTCGCTTAGTGGGCGGCAGCGGGAGGCCCTACGAGCAGTACTTC
CDR3aa: CASRLVGGSGRPYEQYF

abundance: -
v_gene: TRBV10-3
d_gene: -
j_gene: TRBJ1-5
CDR3nt: TGTGCCATCAGTGAGTATTCGGGGGGCAATCAGCCCCAGCATTTT
CDR3aa: CAISEYSGGNQPQHF

abundance: -
v_gene: TRBV6-6
d_gene: -
j_gene: TRBJ1-6
CDR3nt: TGTGCCAGCAGTTACGCCGGGCAGGCAAATTCACCCCTCCACTTT
CDR3aa: CASSYAGQANSPLHF

abundance: -
v_gene: TRBV28
d_gene: TRBD2
j_gene: TRBJ2-7
CDR3nt: TGTGCCAGCAGTTTCGACAGACTAGCGGGTATCTCCTACGAGCAGTACTTC
CDR3aa: CASSFDRLAGISYEQYF

abundance: -
v_gene: TRBV27
d_gene: TRBD2
j_gene: TRBJ2-5
CDR3nt: TGTGCCAGCAGTATCTCCGGACTAGCGGGAGAATGGGAGACCCAGTACTTC
CDR3aa: CASSISGLAGEWETQYF

abundance: -
v_gene: TRBV10-3
d_gene: TRBD2
j_gene: TRBJ2-3
CDR3nt: TGTGCCTCTACTAGCGTTAGCACAGATACGCGGTATTTT
CDR3aa: CASTSVSTDTRYF

abundance: once
v_gene: TRBV7-3
d_gene: TRBD1
j_gene: TRBJ1-1
CDR3nt: TGTGCCAGCAGCTTACAGGGGGCCGGGACTGAAGCTTTCTTT
CDR3aa: CASSLQGAGTEAFF

abundance: -
v_gene: TRBV7-2
d_gene: TRBD1
j_gene: TRBJ1-3
CDR3nt: TGTGCCAGCAGCGCTAAGACAGGGGCCTCTGGAAACACCATATATTTT
CDR3aa: CASSAKTGASGNTIYF

abundance: few
v_gene: TRBV7-2
d_gene: -
j_gene: TRBJ2-1
CDR3nt: TGTGCCAGCAGCACCTCGTGGGGCGGAAATGAGCAGTTCTTC
CDR3aa: CASSTSWGGNEQFF

abundance: -
v_gene: TRBV4-3
d_gene: -
j_gene: TRBJ2-1
CDR3nt: TGCGCCAGCAGCCAAGATGGGAACAATGAGCAGTTCTTC
CDR3aa: CASSQDGNNEQFF

abundance: -
v_gene: TRBV7-8
d_gene: -
j_gene: TRBJ1-4
CDR3nt: TGTGCCAGCAGCATCTACTCCCTTGGGGAAAAACTGTTTTTT
CDR3aa: CASSIYSLGEKLFF

abundance: once
v_gene: TRBV7-9
d_gene: -
j_gene: TRBJ1-5
CDR3nt: TGTGCCAGCAGCCTCGATAGCAATCAGCCCCAGCATTTT
CDR3aa: CASSLDSNQPQHF